This record looks at one T cell receptor (beta chain) sequence and its context. Its antigen is not identified. The source of the sample is a study of cytomegalovirus exposure and HLA in healthy donors. Study-wide context: The study's early data release held 80 million to 95 million unique TCRs from HLA-typed donors. Study conclusions and caveats: Later analysis suggested links between common viral pathogens and several top significant clusters.

CDR3 length: 16 amino acids. The germline CDR1 and CDR2 sequences are KGHSH and LQKENI. V gave up 3 bases and J gave up 3 bases; unmatched junction bases: 7. PCR amplification relied on 60 Vbeta primers (plus 13 Jbeta primers). The table came from immunoSEQ multiplex PCR; TCRdb's copy has only in-frame clones and leaves some out. The profile shows 200,000 to 250,000 clones, 75% to 85% of them singletons. The specimen was PBMCs. The rearrangement links TRBV18 to TRBJ1-5; 8 bases are a match to TRBD1. This receptor was identified in a woman aged 60-70 years in good health and CMV-seropositive. The CDR3 bases are TGTGCCAGCTCACCTACCGCGGGACAGGTCAATCAGCCCCAGCATTTT. It specifies CASSPTAGQVNQPQHF.